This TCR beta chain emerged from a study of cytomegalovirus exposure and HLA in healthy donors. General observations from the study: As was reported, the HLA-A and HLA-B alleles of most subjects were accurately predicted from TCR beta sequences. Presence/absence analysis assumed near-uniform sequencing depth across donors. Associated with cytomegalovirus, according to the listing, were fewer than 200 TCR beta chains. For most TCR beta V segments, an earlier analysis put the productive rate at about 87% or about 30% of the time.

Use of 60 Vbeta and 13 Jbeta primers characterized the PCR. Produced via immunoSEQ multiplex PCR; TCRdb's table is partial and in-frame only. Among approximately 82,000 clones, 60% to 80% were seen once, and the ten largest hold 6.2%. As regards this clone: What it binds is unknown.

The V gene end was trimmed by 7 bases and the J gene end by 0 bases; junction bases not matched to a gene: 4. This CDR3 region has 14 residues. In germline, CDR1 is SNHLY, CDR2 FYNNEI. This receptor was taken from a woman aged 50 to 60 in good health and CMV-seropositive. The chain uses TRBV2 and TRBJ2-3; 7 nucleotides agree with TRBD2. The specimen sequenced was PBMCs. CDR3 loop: CASKRGVSTDTQYF. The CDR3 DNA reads TGTGCCAGCAAACGGGGGGTTAGCACAGATACGCAGTATTTT.